This T cell receptor beta chain was observed in a study of blood T cell repertoires in COVID-19. The ends were cut back, 0 bases at V and 1 base at J, with 22 bases in the middle. Germline-derived CDR1 and CDR2 are LNHNV and YYDKDF (reference sequence). This CDR3 is 21 amino acids long. Sequenced by immunoSEQ multiplex PCR; TCRdb stores in-frame clones only, minus some. The sample contains under 250,000 clones, 84% of which appear only once. V and J are TRBV15 and TRBJ2-6; possible D gene TRBD2, 7 bases. Sequences were obtained from peripheral blood. This clonotype was obtained from a woman aged 40 to 55 who had recovered from COVID-19. CDR3 protein: CATSRDRGARGNLSGANVLTF. The DNA for the CDR3 is TGTGCCACCAGCAGAGATCGGGGGGCACGGGGGAATCTGTCTGGGGCCAACGTCCTGACTTTC.